The 19 T cell receptor beta chains below come from one sample, sequenced in a study of human T cells and chemical hapten exposure. Whole blood, unfractionated, served as the material for total RNA extraction. TCRdb re-called the 5' RACE reads through MiXCR, storing one row per CDR3 protein. The sample holds 80,000 or so distinct CDR3 sequences, more than 15% seen once. Receptors were obtained from a female donor in good health.

This chain links TRBV5-1 with TRBJ2-1; 9 nucleotides agree with TRBD1. V shed 4 bases and J 12 bases; nucleotides not matched to a gene: 17. Germline values: CDR1 SGHRS, CDR2 YFSETQ. The CDR3 consists of 16 residues. For the CDR3, the DNA is TGCGCCAGCAGCCCTACCGGGACAGGGACCGGTGAAGGGCAGTTCTTC. Translated: CASSPTGTGTGEGQFF.

This chain joins TRBV5-4 and TRBJ1-5; D might be TRBD1 (6 bases). CDR1 is SGHNT, CDR2 YYREEE, per germline (reference sequence). The CDR3 is 13 residues long. The V end lost 4 bases, the J end lost 5 bases, and 10 bases lay between the germline ends. The CDR3 sequence: CASSLRGDQPQHF. CDR3 coding DNA: TGTGCCAGCAGCCTCAGGGGAGATCAGCCCCAGCATTTT.

This clonotype has only a few counts. This sequence joins TRBV12-3 or TRBV12-4 and TRBJ2-2; D possibly corresponds to TRBD2 (6 bases). Trimming left V 7 bases short and J 6 bases short, with 24 bases between. The CDR3 contains 17 residues. CDR3 DNA: TGTGCCAGCAATATTGGAGGGGACTCGAGATATCCCGGGGAGCTGTTTTTT. It specifies CASNIGGDSRYPGELFF.

This clonotype was detected many times. The genes are TRBV12-3 or TRBV12-4 and TRBJ1-2; possibly TRBD1 for D (6 bases). This CDR3 has 13 residues. Trimming took 2 bases from V and 5 from J, leaving 9 bases between them. The CDR3, as DNA: TGTGCCAGCAGTTTAACAGGGCGATATGGCTACACCTTC. It yields the protein CASSLTGRYGYTF.

The J gene is TRBJ1-6, the V gene TRBV6-2 or TRBV6-3; D is possibly TRBD1 (5 bases). Germline CDR1 is MNHEY and CDR2 is SVGEGT. The germline V and J ends were trimmed by 6 bases and 6 bases, with 15 bases remaining between them. The CDR3 is 15 amino acids. The CDR3 nucleotides read TGTGCCAGCAGGACGGGACTGGGGAGTAATTCACCCCTCCACTTT. It specifies CASRTGLGSNSPLHF.

This sequence joins TRBV2 and TRBJ1-2; the match to TRBD1 covers 9 bases. The trim removed 9 bases at V and 4 bases at J, leaving 9 bases unmatched. The germline CDR1 and CDR2 sequences are SNHLY and FYNNEI. The CDR3 is 14 residues long. The CDR3 bases are TGTGCCAGGGGGGGACAGGGTCTTGGCTATGGCTACACCTTC. This gives the protein CARGGQGLGYGYTF.

This sequence joins TRBV27 and TRBJ2-3, with D perhaps matching TRBD2 (6 bases). The CDR3 spans 17 residues. Germline loops: CDR1 MNHEY, CDR2 SMNVEV (reference sequence). V shed 6 bases and J shed 1 base, with 20 bases lying between them. CDR3 nucleotides: TGTGCCAGCAGCCTTATCGGACCCCGCGGGGGCACAGATACGCAGTATTTT. Translation: CASSLIGPRGGTDTQYF.

The genes are TRBV5-4 and TRBJ2-1; tentative D call: TRBD1 (5 bases). V was trimmed by 3 bases and J by 3 bases, leaving 10 bases between them. The CDR3 extends over 14 amino acids. The V gene's germline CDR1 is SGHNT and CDR2 YYREEE (reference sequence). The CDR3 DNA sequence: TGTGCCAGCAGCTCGGACACCATCTACAATGAGCAGTTCTTC. It encodes CASSSDTIYNEQFF.

The chain is built from TRBV7-2 and TRBJ2-3, with no clear D. V was clipped by 1 base and J by 2 bases, with 13 bases between them. CDR1 and CDR2 from the germline V gene are SGHTA and FQGNSA. The CDR3 is 16 residues long. CDR3 in DNA: TGTGCCAGCAGCTTAGGTTTCTTCGGCTACACAGATACGCAGTATTTT. Translation: CASSLGFFGYTDTQYF.

The V call is TRBV29-1, the J call TRBJ2-1; possible D gene TRBD2, 5 bases. The CDR3 is 15 residues long. In germline, CDR1 is SQVTM, CDR2 ANQGSEA. V gave up 7 bases and J gave up 0 bases, with 16 bases separating them. This CDR3 is CSGLAGGISYNEQFF. For the CDR3, the DNA is TGCAGCGGGCTGGCGGGCGGAATCTCCTACAATGAGCAGTTCTTC.

This sequence joins TRBV15 and TRBJ2-3, with unresolved D. The CDR3 totals 13 residues. From germline, CDR1 is LNHNV and CDR2 YYDKDF (reference sequence). Trimming shortened V by 0 bases and J by 3 bases, and 4 bases separated the two germline ends. The CDR3 spells CATSRDRTDTQYF. The CDR3, as DNA: TGTGCCACCAGCAGAGACCGAACAGATACGCAGTATTTT.

The gene calls are TRBV30 and TRBJ1-2; D remains unclear. V was cut by 3 bases and J by 5 bases, with 7 bases left in between. Germline CDR1 GTSNPN, CDR2 SVGIG (reference sequence). The CDR3 sequence is 11 residues long. CDR3 amino acids: CAWRSRYGYTF. In nucleotides, the CDR3 is TGTGCCTGGAGAAGCCGGTATGGCTACACCTTC.

The table lists this clonotype with many counts. This sequence joins TRBV11-2 and TRBJ2-1; TRBD2 agrees at 9 bases. The CDR3 loop spans 15 amino acids. Trimming cost V 5 bases and J 9 bases; bases outside gene matches: 11. The germline CDR1 and CDR2 sequences are SGHAT and FQNNGV. The CDR3 protein is CASSPLAGRTFEQFF. The CDR3 region has the DNA TGTGCCAGCAGCCCTCTAGCGGGACGGACCTTTGAGCAGTTCTTC.

V is TRBV3-1 and J is TRBJ1-1; D is ambiguous. Trimming cost V 4 bases and J 1 base, with 10 bases left between them. The CDR3 is 14 residues long. Per the germline V gene, CDR1 is LGHDT and CDR2 is YNNKEL (reference sequence). The CDR3 nucleotides are TGTGCCAGCAGCCGGACTCCCTCGAACACTGAAGCTTTCTTT. Encoded protein: CASSRTPSNTEAFF.

This clonotype was observed a handful of times. The chain couples TRBV20-1 to TRBJ1-3; 7 bases line up with TRBD1. This CDR3 contains 14 residues. Unmatched junction bases numbered 3, after V lost 4 bases and J lost 0 bases. Looked up from germline, CDR1 is DFQATT and CDR2 is SNEGSKA (reference sequence). In DNA form, the CDR3 reads TGCAGTGCTATCGGGACAGACTCTGGAAACACCATATATTTT. Translated, it gives CSAIGTDSGNTIYF.

This chain joins TRBV20-1 and TRBJ2-7; D is perhaps TRBD2 (5 bases). The CDR3 is 11 amino acids. The germline V and J ends were trimmed by 5 bases and 1 base, with 6 bases remaining between them. In germline, CDR1 is DFQATT, CDR2 SNEGSKA (reference sequence). The CDR3 protein is CSAWTSYEQYF. DNA of the CDR3: TGCAGTGCTTGGACTTCCTACGAGCAGTACTTC.

The rearrangement links TRBV19 to TRBJ2-3; D is possibly TRBD2 (5 bases). The germline gives CDR1 LNHDA, CDR2 SQIVND (reference sequence). Trimming took 9 bases from V and 0 from J, leaving 10 bases between them. The CDR3 covers 13 residues. DNA for the CDR3: TGTGCCAGCCGGACTGGGAGCACAGATACGCAGTATTTT. Translating gives CASRTGSTDTQYF. The entire variable domain, with the rest obtained from reference TRBV19 and TRBJ2-3, is as follows: DGGITQSPKYLFRKEGQNVTLSCEQNLNHDAMYWYRQDPGQGLRLIYYSQIVNDFQKGDIAEGYSVSREKKESFPLTVTSAQKNPTAFYLCASRTGSTDTQYFGPGTRLTVL.

Comment on this clonotype: The junction shows a germline mismatch at one end, possibly a read error. J is TRBJ2-1 and V is TRBV29-1, with D possibly matching TRBD1 (5 bases). Looked up from germline, CDR1 is SQVTM and CDR2 is ANQGSEA. This CDR3 has 13 amino acids. The CDR3 loop is CSTKGVTHNELFF. CDR3 DNA: TGCAGCACCAAAGGGGTTACTCACAATGAGCTGTTCTTC.

This clonotype was seen a handful of times. This rearrangement joins TRBV20-1 to TRBJ1-1; D call uncertain. The germline CDR1 and CDR2 sequences are DFQATT and SNEGSKA (reference sequence). V dropped 3 bases and J dropped 2 bases, with 4 bases sitting between them. This CDR3 has 11 residues. The CDR3 loop is CSASENTEAFF. DNA for the CDR3: TGCAGTGCTAGTGAAAACACTGAAGCTTTCTTT.